This is a list of T cell receptor beta chains from one sample in a study of regulatory T cells in long-lasting Graves disease. TCRdb ran MiXCR on the multiplex PCR reads and lists one entry per CDR3 protein. The sample carries roughly 500,000 distinct CDR3 sequences, about 13% recorded once. A further study also used this sample, focusing on T cells in Graves' hyperthyroidism and ophthalmopathy.

Specimen: peripheral blood mononuclear cells (PBMCs), collected at new diagnosis, from a patient treated with antithyroid drugs. The receptors shown here come from a man younger than 40 with Graves disease. Both conserved end residues are part of each CDR3. D genes are given only for firm matches. Rows give clone size only sometimes, using once, few, many, or a class for an expanded clone.

v_call: TRBV30
j_call: TRBJ2-2
d_call: NA
clone_size: few
cdr3_nt: TGTGCCTGGAGTAATAGGGAACCCCAGCCCGGGGAGCTGTTTTTT
cdr3_aa: CAWSNREPQPGELFF

v_call: TRBV6-2/TRBV6-3
j_call: TRBJ2-7
d_call: TRBD1
clone_size: NA
cdr3_nt: TGTGTCAGCAGTCCCACGGACAGGGGGTACGAGCAGTACTTC
cdr3_aa: CVSSPTDRGYEQYF

v_call: TRBV14
j_call: TRBJ2-1
d_call: TRBD2
clone_size: many
cdr3_nt: TGTGCCAGCAGCCTTAATAGCGGGAGGGCCTTCTTC
cdr3_aa: CASSLNSGRAFF

v_call: TRBV7-9
j_call: TRBJ2-1
d_call: TRBD2
clone_size: NA
cdr3_nt: TGTGCCAGCAGCTTAGACGGACTAGCGGGAGTCTACAATGAGCAGTTCTTC
cdr3_aa: CASSLDGLAGVYNEQFF

v_call: TRBV7-2
j_call: TRBJ2-7
d_call: TRBD2
clone_size: many
cdr3_nt: TGTGCCAGCAGCTTCTCTAGCGGGAGCGGGAAGCGCGAGCAGTACTTC
cdr3_aa: CASSFSSGSGKREQYF

v_call: TRBV12-3/TRBV12-4
j_call: TRBJ2-7
d_call: TRBD1
clone_size: many
cdr3_nt: TGTGCCAGCAGTGCCAGGGGGCGGCTGGACTACGAGCAGTACTTC
cdr3_aa: CASSARGRLDYEQYF

v_call: TRBV4-1
j_call: TRBJ2-1
d_call: NA
clone_size: few
cdr3_nt: TGCGCCAGCAGCCAAGAATACCTCCGGGCTTCGGACAATGAGCAGTTCTTC
cdr3_aa: CASSQEYLRASDNEQFF

v_call: TRBV11-2
j_call: TRBJ2-3
d_call: NA
clone_size: many
cdr3_nt: TGTGCCAGCAGCTATCGGATAGCGGAAAGCACAGATACGCAGTATTTT
cdr3_aa: CASSYRIAESTDTQYF

v_call: TRBV5-1
j_call: TRBJ2-7
d_call: TRBD1
clone_size: once
cdr3_nt: TGCGCCAGCAGCAGGGACAGGGAGAGCGAGCGGTACTTC
cdr3_aa: CASSRDRESERYF

v_call: TRBV11-3
j_call: TRBJ2-2
d_call: TRBD2
clone_size: many
cdr3_nt: TGTGCCAGCAGCCCGGGACTAGCGGGAGCGGGCGGGGAGCTGTTTTTT
cdr3_aa: CASSPGLAGAGGELFF

v_call: TRBV12-3/TRBV12-4
j_call: TRBJ2-2
d_call: NA
clone_size: many
cdr3_nt: TGTGCCAGCAGTTTAAAGAAGGGCCCGAACACCGGGGAGCTGTTTTTT
cdr3_aa: CASSLKKGPNTGELFF

v_call: TRBV5-1
j_call: TRBJ2-7
d_call: NA
clone_size: many
cdr3_nt: TGCGCCAGCAGCCGAATACGGGTTGATTACGAGCAGTACTTC
cdr3_aa: CASSRIRVDYEQYF

v_call: TRBV9
j_call: TRBJ2-3
d_call: NA
clone_size: few
cdr3_nt: TGTGCCAGCAGCGTATACGAGGGAGCAGATACGCAGTATTTT
cdr3_aa: CASSVYEGADTQYF

v_call: TRBV5-6
j_call: TRBJ2-7
d_call: NA
clone_size: NA
cdr3_nt: TGTGCCAGCAGCGAACCTACAGGGATCTCCTACGAGCAGTACTTC
cdr3_aa: CASSEPTGISYEQYF

v_call: TRBV16
j_call: TRBJ1-2
d_call: TRBD1
clone_size: NA
cdr3_nt: TGTGCCAGCAGCCGCGACAGGGGGAGTGGCTACACCTTC
cdr3_aa: CASSRDRGSGYTF

v_call: TRBV7-9
j_call: TRBJ2-7
d_call: NA
clone_size: NA
cdr3_nt: TGTGCCAGCAGCCCTCAGACATTCTCCTACGAGCAGTACTTC
cdr3_aa: CASSPQTFSYEQYF

v_call: TRBV7-9
j_call: TRBJ2-1
d_call: TRBD2
clone_size: NA
cdr3_nt: TGTGCCAGCAGAACTTCAGATAGCGGGACGGCCAATGAGCAGTTCTTC
cdr3_aa: CASRTSDSGTANEQFF

v_call: TRBV2
j_call: TRBJ1-3
d_call: NA
clone_size: many
cdr3_nt: TGTGCCAGCACGAGGGAGTTCTCTGGAAACACCATATATTTT
cdr3_aa: CASTREFSGNTIYF

v_call: TRBV4-1
j_call: TRBJ1-5
d_call: NA
clone_size: few
cdr3_nt: TGCGCCAGCAGACGCCGGACATCCGATAGCAATCAGCCCCAGCATTTT
cdr3_aa: CASRRRTSDSNQPQHF

v_call: TRBV12-3/TRBV12-4
j_call: TRBJ2-7
d_call: NA
clone_size: NA
cdr3_nt: TGTGCCAGCAGTTTAAGTGGCAGGTTGGAGCAGTACTTC
cdr3_aa: CASSLSGRLEQYF

v_call: TRBV12-3/TRBV12-4
j_call: TRBJ2-7
d_call: TRBD2
clone_size: many
cdr3_nt: TGTGCCAGCAGTAGGAAAGGGACTAGCGGGAGGTTCTACGAGCAGTACTTC
cdr3_aa: CASSRKGTSGRFYEQYF

v_call: TRBV5-1
j_call: TRBJ2-7
d_call: NA
clone_size: many
cdr3_nt: TGTGCCAGCAGCTTGGAACGGGGTCACGACGAGCAGTACTTC
cdr3_aa: CASSLERGHDEQYF

v_call: TRBV11-2
j_call: TRBJ1-1
d_call: NA
clone_size: many
cdr3_nt: TGTGCCAGCAGCTTCGCGGCGGCGAACACTGAAGCTTTCTTT
cdr3_aa: CASSFAAANTEAFF

v_call: TRBV6-4
j_call: TRBJ1-5
d_call: NA
clone_size: NA
cdr3_nt: TGTGCCAGCACCTCAACTCAGCCCCAGCATTTT
cdr3_aa: CASTSTQPQHF

v_call: TRBV11-2
j_call: TRBJ2-7
d_call: NA
clone_size: many
cdr3_nt: TGTGCCAGCAGCTTAAATGGGGTCCACGAGCAGTACTTC
cdr3_aa: CASSLNGVHEQYF

v_call: TRBV5-1
j_call: TRBJ1-2
d_call: NA
clone_size: many
cdr3_nt: TGCGCCAGCAGCCCAACAGGAGCTAACTATGGCTACACCTTC
cdr3_aa: CASSPTGANYGYTF

v_call: TRBV5-1
j_call: TRBJ1-2
d_call: NA
clone_size: many
cdr3_nt: TGCGCCAGCAGCCAACAGGGTAACTATGGCTACACCTTC
cdr3_aa: CASSQQGNYGYTF